The rows below give T cell receptor beta chains drawn from one sample of a study of T cells in Graves' hyperthyroidism and ophthalmopathy. TCRdb reprocessed the multiplex PCR reads with MiXCR, giving one entry per CDR3 protein. The table lists hundreds of thousands of distinct CDR3 sequences, nearly 20% of them singletons. The sequenced sample consisted of blood. Receptors originate from a man aged 35-49 years with Graves' ophthalmopathy. CDR3s include the opening cysteine and the closing phenylalanine or tryptophan. The D gene is left open where the match is weak. Some rows mark clone size as missing; the rest say once, few, many or name a class of expanded clone.

14,TRBV20-1,TRBJ1-3,.,.,TGCAGTGCTACGGAAGAGGTCTGGGGAAACACCATATATTTT,CSATEEVWGNTIYF
15,TRBV2,TRBJ2-4,few,.,TGTGCCAGCAGGTTGGAGGGACCGGCCAAAAACATTCAGTACTTC,CASRLEGPAKNIQYF
12,TRBV5-6,TRBJ2-1,.,.,TGTGCCAGCAGCTGGCTTCATACGGAGCAGTTCTTC,CASSWLHTEQFF
14,TRBV2,TRBJ1-5,.,.,TGTGCCAGCAGGCCCCGGGCCGGGAATCAGCCCCAGCATTTT,CASRPRAGNQPQHF
12,TRBV6-1,TRBJ1-2,.,.,TGTGCCAGCAGTTCCAGCCCTCCGGGCTACACCTTC,CASSSSPPGYTF
15,TRBV7-9,TRBJ2-7,.,TRBD2,TGTGCCAGCAGCATAGCGGGAGGGATACGCTACGAGCAGTACTTC,CASSIAGGIRYEQYF
15,TRBV3-1,TRBJ2-3,many,.,TGTGCCAGCAGCGTTGGGGGGGCCTTTACAGATACGCAGTATTTT,CASSVGGAFTDTQYF
15,TRBV10-3,TRBJ1-6,.,.,TGTGCCATCAGTGAAACAGGGATGGGAAGATCACCCCTCCACTTT,CAISETGMGRSPLHF
12,TRBV28,TRBJ2-7,many,.,TGTGCCAGCAGTTACAGGGTTTACGAGCAGTACTTC,CASSYRVYEQYF
13,TRBV19,TRBJ1-2,.,.,TGTGCCAGTAGCCCCCACGAGGTCTATGGCTACACCTTC,CASSPHEVYGYTF
20,TRBV7-8,TRBJ2-2,few,TRBD1,TGTGCCACCAGCGCCTCCCGGGCGGGTCGGGACAGGGACTCCACCGGGGAGCTGTTTTTT,CATSASRAGRDRDSTGELFF
14,TRBV12-3/TRBV12-4,TRBJ2-7,.,.,TGTGCCAGCAGTTTTGGGGTGGGCTCCTACGAGCAGTACTTC,CASSFGVGSYEQYF
16,TRBV6-1,TRBJ2-3,few,TRBD1,TGTGCCAGCAGGACCGGTCCGGGACAGAGCACAGATACGCAGTATTTT,CASRTGPGQSTDTQYF
15,TRBV5-1,TRBJ2-5,.,TRBD2,TGTGCCGGCAGCCAATCCGGGGGGGGTGGGGAGACCCAGTACTTC,CAGSQSGGGGETQYF
13,TRBV6-2/TRBV6-3,TRBJ1-5,few,.,TGTGCCAGTACTTGGGGGGGAAATCAGCCCCAGCATTTT,CASTWGGNQPQHF
20,TRBV28,TRBJ2-2,few,TRBD2,TGTGCCAGCAGTTTATATGGGACCGGGACTAGCGGGAGGAGGACCGGGGAGCTGTTTTTT,CASSLYGTGTSGRRTGELFF
13,TRBV12-5,TRBJ2-3,few,.,TGTGCTAGTGGTCTATCCCAACTGGACACGCAGTATTTT,CASGLSQLDTQYF
13,TRBV7-7,TRBJ2-5,.,.,TGTGCTAGCAGCTCCGACAGGTTCGGGACCCAGTACTTC,CASSSDRFGTQYF
16,TRBV7-9,TRBJ2-7,.,TRBD2,TGTGCCAGCAGTTTTGCTCCGGGACTAGCGTCCTACGAGCAGTACTTC,CASSFAPGLASYEQYF
14,TRBV4-3,TRBJ2-7,many,TRBD2,TGCGCCAGCAGCCAAAACCCTGGGAGGGGCGAGCAGTACTTC,CASSQNPGRGEQYF
15,TRBV4-3,TRBJ2-7,few,.,TGCGCCAGCAGCCAAGGTGCAGGGGCGCGGGGCGAGCAGTACTTC,CASSQGAGARGEQYF
15,TRBV6-1,TRBJ2-1,few,TRBD2,TGTGCCAGCAGTGAACTTAGCGGGGGGGACAATGAGCAGTTCTTC,CASSELSGGDNEQFF
14,TRBV5-1,TRBJ2-1,few,.,TGCGCCAGCAGCTTGGGGGCAGCAAACAATGAGCAGTTCTTC,CASSLGAANNEQFF
15,TRBV5-1,TRBJ2-3,many,.,TGCGCCAGCAGCAACGGACGGGGAACCACAGATACGCAGTATTTT,CASSNGRGTTDTQYF
16,TRBV18,TRBJ1-3,few,.,TGTGCCAGCTCACCTGCAGGGAGAACCTCTGGAAACACCATATATTTT,CASSPAGRTSGNTIYF
15,TRBV9,TRBJ2-2,.,.,TGCGCCAGCAGCTTGGGGCAGGTTAACGCCGGGGAGCTGTTTTTT,CASSLGQVNAGELFF
12,TRBV10-3,TRBJ2-5,few,.,TGTGCCATCAGTGAGTCAAGTGAGACCCAGTACTTC,CAISESSETQYF
13,TRBV5-4,TRBJ2-7,few,.,TGTGCCAGCAGCTTTGCGGCGCTTGGAGAGCAGTACTTC,CASSFAALGEQYF
16,TRBV6-5,TRBJ1-1,.,.,TGTGCCAGCAGTTACTCCGGGGGGGGAGTGAACACTGAAGCTTTCTTT,CASSYSGGGVNTEAFF
16,TRBV11-1,TRBJ2-5,.,TRBD2,TGTGCCAGCAGCTCCTCCCTAGCGGCACGACAAGAGACCCAGTACTTC,CASSSSLAARQETQYF
13,TRBV2,TRBJ2-1,many,TRBD2,TGTGCCAGCGGACTAGCGGGGGAAAATGAGCAGTTCTTC,CASGLAGENEQFF
17,TRBV29-1,TRBJ2-3,many,TRBD1,TGCAGCGTTGTGGGGACAGGGACCCGCGGGGGCACAGATACGCAGTATTTT,CSVVGTGTRGGTDTQYF
12,TRBV5-1,TRBJ2-5,few,.,TGCGCCAGCAGCTTGGGACCAGAGACCCAGTACTTC,CASSLGPETQYF
14,TRBV19,TRBJ2-2,few,.,TGTGCCAGTAGCGAGGTGTCGGTCACCGGGGAGCTGTTTTTT,CASSEVSVTGELFF
14,TRBV7-8,TRBJ1-1,.,.,TGTGCCAGTAGTATCGACACGGTGATCACTGAAGCTTTCTTT,CASSIDTVITEAFF
14,TRBV27,TRBJ1-5,few,.,TGTGCCAGCAGTCCGGGGATTGGCAATCAGCCCCAGCATTTT,CASSPGIGNQPQHF
12,TRBV7-2,TRBJ2-7,.,.,TGTGCCAGCAGCCCCGAATGGAACGAGCAGTACTTC,CASSPEWNEQYF
16,TRBV7-2,TRBJ1-5,.,.,TGTGCCAGCAGCTTTCTGCCAGGACAGAGCAATCAGCCCCAGCATTTT,CASSFLPGQSNQPQHF
15,TRBV3-1,TRBJ2-1,many,TRBD2,TGTGCCAGCAGCCGCAGCGGGGGGGGCGGCAATGAGCAGTTCTTC,CASSRSGGGGNEQFF
18,TRBV4-1,TRBJ1-3,.,.,TGCGCCAGCAGCCAAGATTTTGAGACGGCTCCCTCTGGAAACACCATATATTTT,CASSQDFETAPSGNTIYF
15,TRBV10-3,TRBJ2-1,few,TRBD2,TGTGCCACCGGGGGGGCTCAGAGCTCCTACAATGAGCAGTTCTTC,CATGGAQSSYNEQFF
15,TRBV3-1,TRBJ2-1,many,TRBD2,TGTGCCAGCAGCCAAGATCCTAAGACCGGGAGGGGGCAGTTCTTC,CASSQDPKTGRGQFF
14,TRBV4-3,TRBJ2-5,.,.,TGCGCCAGCAGCCAAGATCCCAGGGAAGAGACCCAGTACTTC,CASSQDPREETQYF
15,TRBV29-1,TRBJ1-3,.,.,TGCAGCGTTGAAATGGGACGCTACTCTGGAAACACCATATATTTT,CSVEMGRYSGNTIYF
14,TRBV7-6,TRBJ2-7,few,.,TGTGCCAGCAGCTTAGATTGGGACAACTACGAGCAGTACTTC,CASSLDWDNYEQYF
15,TRBV5-1,TRBJ1-2,few,.,TGCGCCAGCAGATCAGGGGCAGACTATAACTATGGCTACACCTTC,CASRSGADYNYGYTF
15,TRBV30,TRBJ2-5,many,TRBD2,TGTGCCTGGAGTTCAGGAGCGGGGGGATCGGAGACCCAGTACTTC,CAWSSGAGGSETQYF
15,TRBV5-1,TRBJ1-1,many,.,TGCGCCAGCAGCTCCCCCCCGGGACTAAGCACTGAAGCTTTCTTT,CASSSPPGLSTEAFF
13,TRBV11-2,TRBJ2-7,few,TRBD1,TGTGCCTCCGGGACAGGGGGCGCGGGAGAGCAGTACTTC,CASGTGGAGEQYF
16,TRBV6-7,TRBJ1-5,.,.,TGTGCCAGCAGTTACAATTCTAGGATACTAAATCAGCCCCAGCATTTT,CASSYNSRILNQPQHF
18,TRBV5-1,TRBJ2-6,.,TRBD2,TGTGCCAGCAGCTTAGTCGGACTAGCAGGCTCTGGGGCCAACGTCCTGACTTTC,CASSLVGLAGSGANVLTF
11,TRBV29-1,TRBJ2-7,.,.,TGCAGCGTTGACAATTCCTACGAGCAGTACTTC,CSVDNSYEQYF
15,TRBV5-1,TRBJ1-3,.,.,TGCGCCAGCAGCCCCCAAGGGATAAGAGGAAACACCATATATTTT,CASSPQGIRGNTIYF